Listed below are T cell receptor beta chains from one sample, sequenced in a study of technical replicates of blood from four donors. Produced via immunoSEQ multiplex PCR; TCRdb's table is partial and in-frame only. The sample shows about 74,000 clones, around 95% of them seen only once. The source material was T cells isolated from PBMCs. The receptors come from a human donor in good health. Both conserved end residues are part of each CDR3. Fields, in order: J gene, clone size, V gene, CDR3 length, D gene, CDR3 DNA, CDR3 protein. D genes are given only for firm matches. Not all rows give a size; the values are once, few, many and, for expanded clones, a class.

J gene: TRBJ1-5
clone size: -
V gene: TRBV5-4
CDR3 length: 14
D gene: -
CDR3 DNA: TGTGCCAGCAGCTTGCCAGGTGACGGTCAGCCCCAGCATTTT
CDR3 protein: CASSLPGDGQPQHF

J gene: TRBJ2-2
clone size: -
V gene: TRBV5-1
CDR3 length: 14
D gene: TRBD2
CDR3 DNA: TGCGCCAGCAGCTTGGCTAGCGGGACCGGGGAGCTGTTTTTT
CDR3 protein: CASSLASGTGELFF

J gene: TRBJ1-1
clone size: -
V gene: TRBV5-1
CDR3 length: 14
D gene: -
CDR3 DNA: TGCGCCAGCAGCTACGCGGAAGGAAACACTGAAGCTTTCTTT
CDR3 protein: CASSYAEGNTEAFF

J gene: TRBJ1-5
clone size: -
V gene: TRBV6-5
CDR3 length: 15
D gene: -
CDR3 DNA: TGTGCCAGCAGTTCGGACACTCTGAGCAATCAGCCCCAGCATTTT
CDR3 protein: CASSSDTLSNQPQHF

J gene: TRBJ2-1
clone size: -
V gene: TRBV10-1
CDR3 length: 14
D gene: TRBD2
CDR3 DNA: TGCGCCAGCAGCCAGGGACTAGCGGACAATGAGCAGTTCTTC
CDR3 protein: CASSQGLADNEQFF

J gene: TRBJ2-7
clone size: -
V gene: TRBV4-1
CDR3 length: 16
D gene: -
CDR3 DNA: TGCGCCAGCAGCCAAGAGGGGGGGGCCCTCTCCTACGAGCAGTACTTC
CDR3 protein: CASSQEGGALSYEQYF

J gene: TRBJ2-5
clone size: -
V gene: TRBV5-1
CDR3 length: 18
D gene: TRBD2
CDR3 DNA: TGCGCCAGCAGCTTGGGCCCGGTCGGTAGCGGGGGGAAGGAGACCCAGTACTTC
CDR3 protein: CASSLGPVGSGGKETQYF

J gene: TRBJ1-1
clone size: -
V gene: TRBV28
CDR3 length: 13
D gene: -
CDR3 DNA: TGTGCCAGCAGTTTATCGCGGAACACTGAAGCTTTCTTT
CDR3 protein: CASSLSRNTEAFF

J gene: TRBJ2-7
clone size: -
V gene: TRBV5-1
CDR3 length: 13
D gene: -
CDR3 DNA: TGCGCCAGCAGCGCCGGGACACCCGGGGAGCAGTACTTC
CDR3 protein: CASSAGTPGEQYF

J gene: TRBJ2-5
clone size: -
V gene: TRBV9
CDR3 length: 17
D gene: TRBD2
CDR3 DNA: TGTGCCAGCAGCGTAGCTTCGCTAGCGGGAGGCCTAGAGACCCAGTACTTC
CDR3 protein: CASSVASLAGGLETQYF

J gene: TRBJ2-3
clone size: -
V gene: TRBV7-8
CDR3 length: 16
D gene: TRBD2
CDR3 DNA: TGTGCCAGCAGCTCTAGCGGGGGGGCCGGCACAGATACGCAGTATTTT
CDR3 protein: CASSSSGGAGTDTQYF

J gene: TRBJ2-3
clone size: -
V gene: TRBV6-1
CDR3 length: 11
D gene: -
CDR3 DNA: TGTGCCAGCAGTGGCCCGGGACACATGTATTTT
CDR3 protein: CASSGPGHMYF

J gene: TRBJ1-5
clone size: once
V gene: TRBV28
CDR3 length: 16
D gene: -
CDR3 DNA: TGTGCCAGCAGTTTATTGGGCTACGAAGGCAATCAGCCCCAGCATTTT
CDR3 protein: CASSLLGYEGNQPQHF

J gene: TRBJ2-3
clone size: -
V gene: TRBV18
CDR3 length: 14
D gene: -
CDR3 DNA: TGTGCCAGCTCACCAAACGGGGGGCGAGATACGCAGTATTTT
CDR3 protein: CASSPNGGRDTQYF

J gene: TRBJ1-1
clone size: -
V gene: TRBV18
CDR3 length: 17
D gene: -
CDR3 DNA: TGTGCCAGCTCATACCCCCCCACGACAGACATGAACACTGAAGCTTTCTTT
CDR3 protein: CASSYPPTTDMNTEAFF

J gene: TRBJ2-2
clone size: -
V gene: TRBV19
CDR3 length: 16
D gene: TRBD2
CDR3 DNA: TGTGCCAGTAGTATAGAATACGGGGAGGGCACCGGGGAGCTGTTTTTT
CDR3 protein: CASSIEYGEGTGELFF

J gene: TRBJ2-1
clone size: -
V gene: TRBV10-2
CDR3 length: 15
D gene: TRBD2
CDR3 DNA: TGCGCCAGCAGTCCCAGCGGGAGCTCCTACAATGAGCAGTTCTTC
CDR3 protein: CASSPSGSSYNEQFF

J gene: TRBJ2-1
clone size: -
V gene: TRBV28
CDR3 length: 15
D gene: -
CDR3 DNA: TGTGCCAGCAGCGGATCTAGTGGCTCCTACAATGAGCAGTTCTTC
CDR3 protein: CASSGSSGSYNEQFF

J gene: TRBJ2-1
clone size: -
V gene: TRBV5-4
CDR3 length: 17
D gene: TRBD2
CDR3 DNA: TGTGCCAGCAGCTTGGCTGTTGGAGCGGGGGGATACAATGAGCAGTTCTTC
CDR3 protein: CASSLAVGAGGYNEQFF

J gene: TRBJ2-7
clone size: once
V gene: TRBV4-1
CDR3 length: 15
D gene: -
CDR3 DNA: TGCGCCAGCAGCCAAGTGGCAGGCTTCACCTACGAGCAGTACTTC
CDR3 protein: CASSQVAGFTYEQYF

J gene: TRBJ1-6
clone size: -
V gene: TRBV14
CDR3 length: 14
D gene: -
CDR3 DNA: TGTGCCAGCAGTCCTAGAGATTTCAATTCACCCCTCCACTTT
CDR3 protein: CASSPRDFNSPLHF

J gene: TRBJ1-2
clone size: -
V gene: TRBV7-9
CDR3 length: 13
D gene: TRBD1
CDR3 DNA: TGTGCCTCTGGACAGGGTGATCTTTATGGCTACACCTTC
CDR3 protein: CASGQGDLYGYTF

J gene: TRBJ1-1
clone size: -
V gene: TRBV21-1
CDR3 length: 16
D gene: -
CDR3 DNA: TGTGCCAGCACCTCCCTAGATGGACAGGGAGATCCTGAAGCTTTCTTT
CDR3 protein: CASTSLDGQGDPEAFF

J gene: TRBJ2-5
clone size: -
V gene: TRBV5-6
CDR3 length: 12
D gene: -
CDR3 DNA: TGTGCCAGCAGCTTTAATGAAGAGACCCAGTACTTC
CDR3 protein: CASSFNEETQYF

J gene: TRBJ2-1
clone size: -
V gene: TRBV9
CDR3 length: 15
D gene: -
CDR3 DNA: TGTGCCAGCAGCGTCGGCGGGGGCCTAAACAATGAGCAGTTCTTC
CDR3 protein: CASSVGGGLNNEQFF

J gene: TRBJ2-2
clone size: -
V gene: TRBV4-1
CDR3 length: 15
D gene: -
CDR3 DNA: TGCGCCAGCAGCCAAGTTGGGACACACACCGGGGAGCTGTTTTTT
CDR3 protein: CASSQVGTHTGELFF